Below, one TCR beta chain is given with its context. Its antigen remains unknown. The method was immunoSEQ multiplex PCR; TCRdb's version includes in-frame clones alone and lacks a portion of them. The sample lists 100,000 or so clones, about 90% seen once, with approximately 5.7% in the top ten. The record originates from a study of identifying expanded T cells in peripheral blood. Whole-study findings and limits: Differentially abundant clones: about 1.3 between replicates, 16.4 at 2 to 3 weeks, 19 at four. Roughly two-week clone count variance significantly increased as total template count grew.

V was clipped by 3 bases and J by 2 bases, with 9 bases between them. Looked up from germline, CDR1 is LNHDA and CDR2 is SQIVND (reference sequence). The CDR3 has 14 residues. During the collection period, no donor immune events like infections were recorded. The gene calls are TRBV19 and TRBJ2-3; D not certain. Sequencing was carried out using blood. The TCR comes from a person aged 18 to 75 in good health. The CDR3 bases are TGTGCCAGTAGTATGGCTTACATCACAGATACGCAGTATTTT. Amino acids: CASSMAYITDTQYF.